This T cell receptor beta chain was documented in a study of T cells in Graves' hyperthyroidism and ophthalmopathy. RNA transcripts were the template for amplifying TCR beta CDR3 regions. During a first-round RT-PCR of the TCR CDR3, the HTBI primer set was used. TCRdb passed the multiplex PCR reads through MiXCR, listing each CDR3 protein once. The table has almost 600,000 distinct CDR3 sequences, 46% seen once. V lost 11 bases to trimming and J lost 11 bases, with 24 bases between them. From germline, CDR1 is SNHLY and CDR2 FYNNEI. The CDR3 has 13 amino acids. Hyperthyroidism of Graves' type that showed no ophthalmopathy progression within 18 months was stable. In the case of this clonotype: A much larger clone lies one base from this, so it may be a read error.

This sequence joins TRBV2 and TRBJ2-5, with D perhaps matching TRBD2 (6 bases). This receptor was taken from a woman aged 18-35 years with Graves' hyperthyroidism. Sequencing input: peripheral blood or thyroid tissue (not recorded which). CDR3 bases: TGTGCCTCCGGGCGGGACGGAGGCAATGAGCAGTACTTC. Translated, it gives CASGRDGGNEQYF. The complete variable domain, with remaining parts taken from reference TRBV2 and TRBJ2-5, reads EPEVTQTPSHQVTQMGQEVILRCVPISNHLYFYWYRQILGQKVEFLVSFYNNEISEKSEIFDDQFSVERPDGSNFTLKIRSTKLEDSAMYFCASGRDGGNEQYFGPGTRLLVL.